This T cell receptor (beta chain) was found in a study of type 1 and type 2 diabetes patients. Study context: CD4+ or CD8+ T cells were positively selected from PBMCs with microbeads.

The CDR3 spans 16 residues. CDR1 and CDR2 from the germline V gene are SNHLY and FYNNEI. Deletions cut 5 bases from V and 4 bases from J, with 17 bases between. This clonotype was found many times. The PCR template was genomic DNA. Multiplex PCR with 30 forward and 13 reverse primers amplified the TCR beta CDR3. TCRdb processed the multiplex PCR reads anew with MiXCR; each CDR3 protein has one entry. This table holds around 300,000 distinct CDR3 sequences, 47% found once. This rearrangement joins TRBV2 to TRBJ1-4; tentatively, D is TRBD1 (6 bases). The clonotype comes from a man between 18 and 29 years old with type 2 diabetes. The material sequenced was peripheral blood mononuclear cells (PBMCs). CDR3 sequence (DNA): TGTGCCAGCAGTCTGCCACAGGACAGTCATAATGAAAAACTGTTTTTT. Translating it yields CASSLPQDSHNEKLFF. Combining the CDR3 with reference TRBV2 and TRBJ1-4 gives the whole variable domain EPEVTQTPSHQVTQMGQEVILRCVPISNHLYFYWYRQILGQKVEFLVSFYNNEISEKSEIFDDQFSVERPDGSNFTLKIRSTKLEDSAMYFCASSLPQDSHNEKLFFGSGTQLSVL.